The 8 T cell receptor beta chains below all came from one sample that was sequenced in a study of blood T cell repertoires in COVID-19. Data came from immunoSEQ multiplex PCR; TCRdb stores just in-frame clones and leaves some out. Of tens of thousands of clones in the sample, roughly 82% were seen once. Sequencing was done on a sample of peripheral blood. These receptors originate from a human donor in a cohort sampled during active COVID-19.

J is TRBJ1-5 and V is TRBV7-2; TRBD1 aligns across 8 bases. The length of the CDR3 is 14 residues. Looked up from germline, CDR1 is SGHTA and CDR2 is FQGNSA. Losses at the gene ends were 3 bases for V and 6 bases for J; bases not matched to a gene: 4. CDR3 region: CASSLDRASQPQHF. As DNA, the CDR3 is TGTGCCAGCAGCTTGGACAGGGCTTCTCAGCCCCAGCATTTT.

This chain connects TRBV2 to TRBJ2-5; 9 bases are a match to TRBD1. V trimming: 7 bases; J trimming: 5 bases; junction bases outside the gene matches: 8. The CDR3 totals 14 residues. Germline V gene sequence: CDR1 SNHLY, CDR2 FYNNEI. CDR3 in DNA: TGTGCCAGCATTCTCCGGGACAGGGCTGAGACCCAGTACTTC. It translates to CASILRDRAETQYF.

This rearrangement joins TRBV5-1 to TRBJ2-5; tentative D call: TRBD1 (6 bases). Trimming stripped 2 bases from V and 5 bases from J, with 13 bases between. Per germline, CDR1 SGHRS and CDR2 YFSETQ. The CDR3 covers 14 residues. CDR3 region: CASSFDTGWETQYF. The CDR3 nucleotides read TGCGCCAGCAGCTTCGATACAGGGTGGGAGACCCAGTACTTC.

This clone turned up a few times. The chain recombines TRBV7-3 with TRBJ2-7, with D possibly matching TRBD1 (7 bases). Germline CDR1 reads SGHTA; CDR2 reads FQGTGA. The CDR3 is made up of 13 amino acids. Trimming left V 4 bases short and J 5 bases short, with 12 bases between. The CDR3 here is CASSSSGGNEQYF. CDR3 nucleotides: TGTGCCAGCAGCTCATCAGGGGGGAACGAGCAGTACTTC.

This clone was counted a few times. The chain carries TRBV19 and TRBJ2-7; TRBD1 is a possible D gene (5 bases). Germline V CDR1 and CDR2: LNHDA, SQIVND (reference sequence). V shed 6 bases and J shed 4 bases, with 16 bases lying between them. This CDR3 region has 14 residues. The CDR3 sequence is CASSTSVGAYEQYF. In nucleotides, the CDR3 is TGTGCCAGTAGCACCTCCGTAGGGGCATACGAGCAGTACTTC.

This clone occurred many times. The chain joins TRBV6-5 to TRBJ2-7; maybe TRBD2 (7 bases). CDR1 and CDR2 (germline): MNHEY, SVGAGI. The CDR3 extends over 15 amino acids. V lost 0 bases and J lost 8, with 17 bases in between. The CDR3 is CASSYSQGGVQKQYF. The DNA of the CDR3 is TGTGCCAGCAGTTACTCACAAGGGGGGGTACAAAAGCAGTACTTC.

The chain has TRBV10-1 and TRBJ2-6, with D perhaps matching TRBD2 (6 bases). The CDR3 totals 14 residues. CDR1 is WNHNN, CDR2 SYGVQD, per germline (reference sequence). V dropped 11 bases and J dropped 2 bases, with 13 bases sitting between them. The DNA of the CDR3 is TGCGCCTGGGGAGGATGGGCTGGGGCCAACGTCCTGACTTTC. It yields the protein CAWGGWAGANVLTF.

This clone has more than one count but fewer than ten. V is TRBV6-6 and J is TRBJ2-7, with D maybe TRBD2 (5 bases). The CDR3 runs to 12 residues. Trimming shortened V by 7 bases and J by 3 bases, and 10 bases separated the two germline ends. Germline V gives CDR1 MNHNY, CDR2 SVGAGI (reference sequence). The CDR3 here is CASMGEDYEQYF. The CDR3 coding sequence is TGTGCCAGCATGGGAGAAGACTACGAGCAGTACTTC.